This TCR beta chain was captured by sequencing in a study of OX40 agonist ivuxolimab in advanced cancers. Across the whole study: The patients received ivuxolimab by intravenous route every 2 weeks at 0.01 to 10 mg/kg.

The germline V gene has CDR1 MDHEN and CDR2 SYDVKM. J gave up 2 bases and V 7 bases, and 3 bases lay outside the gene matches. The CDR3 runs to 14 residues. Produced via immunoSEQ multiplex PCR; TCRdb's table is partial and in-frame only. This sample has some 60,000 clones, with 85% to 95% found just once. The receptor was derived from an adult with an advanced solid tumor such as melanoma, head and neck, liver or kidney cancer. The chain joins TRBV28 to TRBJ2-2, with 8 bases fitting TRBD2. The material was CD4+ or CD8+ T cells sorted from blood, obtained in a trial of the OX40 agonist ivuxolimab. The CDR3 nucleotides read TGTGCCAGCACCTGGACTAGCAACACCGGGGAGCTGTTTTTT. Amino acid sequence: CASTWTSNTGELFF.